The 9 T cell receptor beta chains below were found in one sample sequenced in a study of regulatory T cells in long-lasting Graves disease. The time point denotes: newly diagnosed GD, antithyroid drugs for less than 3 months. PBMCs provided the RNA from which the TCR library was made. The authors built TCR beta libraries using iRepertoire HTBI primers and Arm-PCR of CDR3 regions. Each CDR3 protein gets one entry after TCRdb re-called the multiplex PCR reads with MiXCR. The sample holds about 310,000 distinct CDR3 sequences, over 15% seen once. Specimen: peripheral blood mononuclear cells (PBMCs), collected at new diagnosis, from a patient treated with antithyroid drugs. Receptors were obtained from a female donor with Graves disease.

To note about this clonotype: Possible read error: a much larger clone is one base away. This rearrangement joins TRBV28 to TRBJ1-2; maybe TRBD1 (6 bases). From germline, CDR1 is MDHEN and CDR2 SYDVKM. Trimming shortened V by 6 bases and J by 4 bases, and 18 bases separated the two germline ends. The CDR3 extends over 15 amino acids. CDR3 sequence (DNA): TGTGCCAGCAGCCCTTCGGACAGTATAAGCTATGGCTACACCTTC. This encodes CASSPSDSISYGYTF.

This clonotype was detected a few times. Here the CDR3 DNA reads TGCAGTGCTAGACACCACAGACTAGCGGGATTTACCGGGGAGCTGTTTTTT. Residues: CSARHHRLAGFTGELFF. The chain has TRBV20-1 and TRBJ2-2; the match to TRBD2 covers 11 bases. Trimming cost V 2 bases and J 5 bases; bases outside gene matches: 10. CDR1 is DFQATT and CDR2 is SNEGSKA in the germline V gene (reference sequence). This CDR3 comprises 17 residues.

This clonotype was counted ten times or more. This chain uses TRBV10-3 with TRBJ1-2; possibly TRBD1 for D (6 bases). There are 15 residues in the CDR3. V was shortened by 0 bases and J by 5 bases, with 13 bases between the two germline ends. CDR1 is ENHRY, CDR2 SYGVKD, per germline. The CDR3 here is CAISESLTGTYGYTF. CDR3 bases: TGTGCCATCAGTGAGTCTCTAACAGGGACGTATGGCTACACCTTC.

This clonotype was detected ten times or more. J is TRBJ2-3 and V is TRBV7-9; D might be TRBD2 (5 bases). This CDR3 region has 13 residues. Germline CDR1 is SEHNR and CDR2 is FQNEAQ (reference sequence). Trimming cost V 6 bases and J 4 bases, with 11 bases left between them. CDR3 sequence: CASRSLGSDTQYF. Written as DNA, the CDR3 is TGTGCCAGCAGATCACTAGGTTCAGATACGCAGTATTTT.

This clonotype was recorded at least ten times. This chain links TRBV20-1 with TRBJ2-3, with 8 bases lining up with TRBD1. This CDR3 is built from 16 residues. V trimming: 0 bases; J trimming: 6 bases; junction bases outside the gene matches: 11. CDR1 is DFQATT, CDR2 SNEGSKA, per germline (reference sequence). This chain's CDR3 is CSARDPGQGRPDTQYF. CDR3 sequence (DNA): TGCAGTGCTAGAGACCCAGGACAGGGCCGGCCGGATACGCAGTATTTT.

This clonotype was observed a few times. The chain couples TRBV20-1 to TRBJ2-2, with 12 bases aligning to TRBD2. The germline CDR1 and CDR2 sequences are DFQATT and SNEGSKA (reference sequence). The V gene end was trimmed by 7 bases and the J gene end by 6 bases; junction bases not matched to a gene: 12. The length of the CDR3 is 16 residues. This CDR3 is CSVVAASGRAPGELFF. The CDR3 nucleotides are TGCAGTGTCGTAGCTGCTAGCGGGAGGGCCCCCGGGGAGCTGTTTTTT.

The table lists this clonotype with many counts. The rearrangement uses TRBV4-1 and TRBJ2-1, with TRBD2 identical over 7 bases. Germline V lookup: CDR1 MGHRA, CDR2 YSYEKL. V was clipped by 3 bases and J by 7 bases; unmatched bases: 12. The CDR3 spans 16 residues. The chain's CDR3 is CASSHLGREKVNEQFF. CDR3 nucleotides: TGCGCCAGCAGCCACCTGGGGAGGGAGAAGGTTAATGAGCAGTTCTTC.

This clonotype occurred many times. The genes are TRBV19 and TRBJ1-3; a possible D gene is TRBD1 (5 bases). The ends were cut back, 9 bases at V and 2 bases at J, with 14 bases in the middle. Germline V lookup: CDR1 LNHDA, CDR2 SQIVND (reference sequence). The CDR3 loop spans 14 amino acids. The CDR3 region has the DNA TGTGCCAGCACCGGACAAAATACTGGAAACACCATATATTTT. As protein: CASTGQNTGNTIYF. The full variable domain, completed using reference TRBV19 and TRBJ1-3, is DGGITQSPKYLFRKEGQNVTLSCEQNLNHDAMYWYRQDPGQGLRLIYYSQIVNDFQKGDIAEGYSVSREKKESFPLTVTSAQKNPTAFYLCASTGQNTGNTIYFGEGSWLTVV.

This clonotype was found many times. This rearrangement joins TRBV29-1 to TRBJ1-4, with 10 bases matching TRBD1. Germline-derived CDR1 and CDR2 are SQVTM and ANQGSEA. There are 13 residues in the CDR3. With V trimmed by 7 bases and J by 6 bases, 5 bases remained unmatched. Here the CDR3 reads CSATGTGDEKLFF. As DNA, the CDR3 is TGCAGCGCAACCGGGACAGGGGATGAAAAACTGTTTTTT.